These T cell receptor beta chains were read from a single sample in a study of blood T cell repertoires in COVID-19. TCRdb's table, derived via immunoSEQ multiplex PCR, lists solely in-frame clones and lacks some. Among about 140,000 clones, around 84% were seen once, and the ten largest hold about 5.8%. The sample taken for sequencing was peripheral blood. The receptors here all came from a human donor in a cohort sampled during active COVID-19. CDR3s include the opening cysteine and the closing phenylalanine or tryptophan. The order of the fields is J gene, clone size, V gene, CDR3 protein. Rows give clone size only sometimes, using once, few, many, or a class for an expanded clone.

TRBJ1-1,-,TRBV28,CASSLFIAPTRTEAFF
TRBJ2-1,-,TRBV14,CASSQGGSGGQLRLFF
TRBJ1-1,-,TRBV7-9,CASGQRNTEAFF
TRBJ2-1,-,TRBV18,CASSPLGGSEQFF
TRBJ2-5,-,TRBV4-1,CASSQDGQLTQYF
TRBJ2-5,-,TRBV28,CASSNQEGQETQYF
TRBJ2-1,-,TRBV11-2,CASSWDRGSEQFF
TRBJ2-5,-,TRBV7-2,CASSSGLARETQYF
TRBJ2-4,once,TRBV2,CASSEDRGQAKNIQYF
TRBJ2-7,once,TRBV5-4,CASSSNSYEQYF
TRBJ2-2,-,TRBV30,CAWDPGTGELFF
TRBJ2-5,-,TRBV3-1/TRBV3-2,CASSQEGQGAGETQYF
TRBJ1-1,-,TRBV5-1,CASSLGQGLNTEAFF
TRBJ2-2,-,TRBV11-2,CASSRGVGLNTGELFF
TRBJ1-1,-,TRBV7-2,CASSLGPSGGGTEAFF
TRBJ2-1,-,TRBV5-1,CASSSLQGGFDEQFF
TRBJ2-2,-,TRBV4-1,CASSQGETSTGELFF
TRBJ2-1,-,TRBV5-1,CASSPSGGYNEQFF
TRBJ1-2,-,TRBV7-2,CASSLEGGRGFVDTF
TRBJ1-6,-,TRBV3-1/TRBV3-2,CASTRRGTGVSPLHF
TRBJ1-1,once,TRBV29-1,CSVESNRVGTEAFF
TRBJ2-3,-,TRBV5-4,CASSGDRSSGTDTQYF
TRBJ2-3,-,TRBV28,CASSLIAEKIFTDTQYF